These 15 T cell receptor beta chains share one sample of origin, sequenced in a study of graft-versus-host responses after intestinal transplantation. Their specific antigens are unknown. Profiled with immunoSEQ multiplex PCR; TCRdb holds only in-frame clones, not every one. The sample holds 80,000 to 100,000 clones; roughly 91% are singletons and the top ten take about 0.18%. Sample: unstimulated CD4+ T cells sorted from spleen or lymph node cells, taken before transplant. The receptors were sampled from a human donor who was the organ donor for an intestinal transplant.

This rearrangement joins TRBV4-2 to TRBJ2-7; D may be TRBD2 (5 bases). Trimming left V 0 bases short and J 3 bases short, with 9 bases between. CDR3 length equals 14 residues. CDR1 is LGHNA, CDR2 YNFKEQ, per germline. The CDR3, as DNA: TGTGCCAGCAGCCAAGATCTAGGAGGCTACGAGCAGTACTTC. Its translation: CASSQDLGGYEQYF.

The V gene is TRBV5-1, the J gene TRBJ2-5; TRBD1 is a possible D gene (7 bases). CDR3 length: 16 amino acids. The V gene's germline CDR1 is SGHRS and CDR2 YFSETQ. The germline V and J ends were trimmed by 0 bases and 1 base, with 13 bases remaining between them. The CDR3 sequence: CASSLAQGGGQETQYF. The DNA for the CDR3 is TGCGCCAGCAGCTTGGCGCAGGGGGGAGGCCAAGAGACCCAGTACTTC. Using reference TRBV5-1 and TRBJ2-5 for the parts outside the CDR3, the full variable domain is KAGVTQTPRYLIKTRGQQVTLSCSPISGHRSVSWYQQTPGQGLQFLFEYFSETQRNKGNFPGRFSGRQFSNSRSEMNVSTLELGDSALYLCASSLAQGGGQETQYFGPGTRLLVL.

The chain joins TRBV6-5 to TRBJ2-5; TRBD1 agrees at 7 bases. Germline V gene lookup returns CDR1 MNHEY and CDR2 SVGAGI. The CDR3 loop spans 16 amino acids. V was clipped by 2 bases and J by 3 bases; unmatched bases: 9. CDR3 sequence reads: CASSYPSTGREETQYF. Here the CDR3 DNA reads TGTGCCAGCAGTTACCCCTCGACAGGGAGAGAAGAGACCCAGTACTTC.

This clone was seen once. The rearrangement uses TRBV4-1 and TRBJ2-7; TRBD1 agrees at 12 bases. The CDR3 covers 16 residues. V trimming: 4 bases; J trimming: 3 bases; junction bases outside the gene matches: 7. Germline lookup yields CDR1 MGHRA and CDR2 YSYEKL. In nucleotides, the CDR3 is TGCGCCAGCAGCCCCCCGGGGACAGGGGGCCACTACGAGCAGTACTTC. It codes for CASSPPGTGGHYEQYF.

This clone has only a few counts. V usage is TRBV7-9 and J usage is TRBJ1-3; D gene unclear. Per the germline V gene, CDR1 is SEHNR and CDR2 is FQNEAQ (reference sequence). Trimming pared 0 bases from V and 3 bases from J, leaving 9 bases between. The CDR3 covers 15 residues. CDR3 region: CASSLAGGNGNTIYF. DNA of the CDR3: TGTGCCAGCAGCTTAGCTGGAGGGAATGGAAACACCATATATTTT.

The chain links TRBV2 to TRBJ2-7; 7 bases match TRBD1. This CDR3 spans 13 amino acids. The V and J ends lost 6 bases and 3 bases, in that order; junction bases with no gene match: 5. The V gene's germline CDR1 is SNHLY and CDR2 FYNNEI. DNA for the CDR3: TGTGCCAGCAGGACCGGGACAGTCTACGAGCAGTACTTC. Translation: CASRTGTVYEQYF.

CDR3 sequence (DNA): TGTGCCAGCATCGGACAGGGTAGCTTAAGGCTTACGGATACGCAGTATTTT. It encodes CASIGQGSLRLTDTQYF. The chain has TRBV2 and TRBJ2-3; 8 nucleotides align to TRBD1. J lost 6 bases, V lost 7 bases, and 18 bases had no gene match. The V gene's germline CDR1 is SNHLY and CDR2 FYNNEI. There are 17 residues in the CDR3.

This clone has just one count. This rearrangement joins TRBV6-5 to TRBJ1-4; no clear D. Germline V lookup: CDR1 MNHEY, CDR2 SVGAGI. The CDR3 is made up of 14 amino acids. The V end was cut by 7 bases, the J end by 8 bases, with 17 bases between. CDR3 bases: TGTGCCAGCACTCCCGCGTGGGGAGGCGAAAAACTGTTTTTT. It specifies CASTPAWGGEKLFF.

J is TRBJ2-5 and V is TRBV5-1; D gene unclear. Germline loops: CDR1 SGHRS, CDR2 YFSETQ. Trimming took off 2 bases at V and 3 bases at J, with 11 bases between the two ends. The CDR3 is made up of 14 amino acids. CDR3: CASSLVVAEETQYF. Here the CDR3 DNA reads TGCGCCAGCAGCTTAGTAGTAGCCGAAGAGACCCAGTACTTC.

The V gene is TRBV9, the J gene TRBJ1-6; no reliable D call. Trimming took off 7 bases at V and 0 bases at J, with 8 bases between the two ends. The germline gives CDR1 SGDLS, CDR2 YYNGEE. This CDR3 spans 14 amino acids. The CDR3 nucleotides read TGTGCCAGCGGAGATATCTCCTATAATTCACCCCTCCACTTT. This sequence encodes CASGDISYNSPLHF.

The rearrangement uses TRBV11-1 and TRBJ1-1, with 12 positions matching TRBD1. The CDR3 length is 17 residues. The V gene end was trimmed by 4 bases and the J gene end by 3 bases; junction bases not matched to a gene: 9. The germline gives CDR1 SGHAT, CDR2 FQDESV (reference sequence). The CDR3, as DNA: TGTGCCAGCAGCTACGTACCCGGGACAGGGGGCGACACTGAAGCTTTCTTT. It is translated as CASSYVPGTGGDTEAFF.

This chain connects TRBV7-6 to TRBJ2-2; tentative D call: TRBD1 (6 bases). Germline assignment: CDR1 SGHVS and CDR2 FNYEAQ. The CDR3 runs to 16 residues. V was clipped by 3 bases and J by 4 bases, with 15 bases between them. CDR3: CASSLALTGSTGELFF. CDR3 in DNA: TGTGCCAGCAGCTTGGCGCTAACAGGGTCCACCGGGGAGCTGTTTTTT.

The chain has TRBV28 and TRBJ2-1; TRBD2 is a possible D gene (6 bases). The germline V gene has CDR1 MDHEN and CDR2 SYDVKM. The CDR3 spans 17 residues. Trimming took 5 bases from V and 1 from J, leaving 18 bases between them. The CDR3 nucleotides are TGTGCCAGCAGTCCCCAAGGGGTGGGGGGTTCCTACAATGAGCAGTTCTTC. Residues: CASSPQGVGGSYNEQFF.

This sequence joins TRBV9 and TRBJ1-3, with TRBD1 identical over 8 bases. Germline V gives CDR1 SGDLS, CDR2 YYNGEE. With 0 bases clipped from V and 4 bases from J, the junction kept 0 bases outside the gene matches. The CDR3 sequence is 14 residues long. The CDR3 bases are TGTGCCAGCAGCGTAGCAGGGGGCGGAAACACCATATATTTT. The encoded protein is CASSVAGGGNTIYF. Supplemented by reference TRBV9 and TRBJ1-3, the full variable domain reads DSGVTQTPKHLITATGQRVTLRCSPRSGDLSVYWYQQSLDQGLQFLIQYYNGEERAKGNILERFSAQQFPDLHSELNLSSLELGDSALYFCASSVAGGGNTIYFGEGSWLTVV.

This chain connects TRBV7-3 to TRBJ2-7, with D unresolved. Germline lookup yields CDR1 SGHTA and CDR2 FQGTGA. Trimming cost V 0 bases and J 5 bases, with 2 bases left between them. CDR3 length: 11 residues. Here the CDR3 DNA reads TGTGCCAGCAGCTTAACCGACGAGCAGTACTTC. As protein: CASSLTDEQYF. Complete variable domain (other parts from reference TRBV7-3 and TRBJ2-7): GAGVSQTPSNKVTEKGKYVELRCDPISGHTALYWYRQSLGQGPEFLIYFQGTGAADDSGLPNDRFFAVRPEGSVSTLKIQRTERGDSAVYLCASSLTDEQYFGPGTRLTVT.